One and the same sample provided the 27 T cell receptor beta chains below, sequenced in a study of blood T cell repertoires in COVID-19. Libraries were prepared by immunoSEQ multiplex PCR; TCRdb keeps only in-frame clonotypes and omits some of them. The sample carries under 200,000 clones, approximately 91% recorded once. Sequencing input: peripheral blood. Source of these receptors: a man in his forties or fifties with acute or convalescent COVID-19.

Points on this clone: The junction departs from the called germline gene at one end, perhaps through a read error. The CDR3 nucleotides are TGTGCCAGCAATTACGGGACTAGCGGGAGTAACGAGCAGTACTTC. Its translation is CASNYGTSGSNEQYF. The chain couples TRBV6-5 to TRBJ2-7; 14 nucleotides line up with TRBD2. CDR1 and CDR2 from the germline V gene are MNHEY and SVGAGI. The CDR3 spans 15 residues.

The genes are TRBV19 and TRBJ2-1; 11 bases map to TRBD2. The CDR3 consists of 15 residues. V trimming: 3 bases; J trimming: 9 bases; junction bases outside the gene matches: 7. Per the germline V gene, CDR1 is LNHDA and CDR2 is SQIVND (reference sequence). CDR3 protein: CASSMGTSGSAEQFF. The CDR3 DNA is TGTGCCAGTAGTATGGGCACTAGCGGGAGTGCTGAGCAGTTCTTC.

The chain joins TRBV27 to TRBJ2-1; TRBD2 aligns across 11 bases. The junction had 5 bases not matched to a gene; V was cut back by 7 bases and J by 6 bases. The CDR3 is 14 residues long. Per germline, CDR1 MNHEY and CDR2 SMNVEV (reference sequence). The CDR3 nucleotides read TGTGCCAGCAACCTAGCGGGGGGACTCAATGAGCAGTTCTTC. This sequence encodes CASNLAGGLNEQFF.

The V gene is TRBV4-1, the J gene TRBJ1-2; possibly TRBD1 for D (5 bases). V was clipped by 0 bases and J by 5 bases, with 22 bases between them. This CDR3 has 18 residues. From germline, CDR1 is MGHRA and CDR2 YSYEKL. This CDR3 reads CASSQDSAGPLLGYGYTF. The CDR3, as DNA: TGCGCCAGCAGCCAAGATTCAGCGGGGCCTCTTTTGGGGTATGGCTACACCTTC.

The rearrangement links TRBV11-2 to TRBJ2-5; no clear D. Germline V gene lookup returns CDR1 SGHAT and CDR2 FQNNGV. V was clipped by 1 base and J by 6 bases, with 12 bases between them. The CDR3 has 14 residues. CDR3 region: CASSLAAVLKTQYF. The CDR3 DNA reads TGTGCCAGCAGCTTAGCGGCGGTGCTGAAGACCCAGTACTTC.

The chain carries TRBV19 and TRBJ1-5, with 8 positions matching TRBD1. The CDR3 extends over 15 amino acids. CDR1 is LNHDA and CDR2 is SQIVND in the germline V gene (reference sequence). V dropped 5 bases and J dropped 2; count of bases not matched to a gene: 5. The CDR3 region has the DNA TGTGCCAGTAGTCGACAGGGGTCGGGCAATCAGCCCCAGCATTTT. Protein sequence: CASSRQGSGNQPQHF.

This chain connects TRBV28 to TRBJ1-5, with D possibly TRBD1 on 5 matching bases. The length of the CDR3 is 17 residues. V gave up 4 bases and J gave up 1 base, with 17 bases separating them. CDR1 and CDR2 (germline): MDHEN, SYDVKM. Written as DNA, the CDR3 is TGTGCCAGCAGTTCGGGTCGCGGGGCCGGGAGCAATCAGCCCCAGCATTTT. This encodes CASSSGRGAGSNQPQHF.

The chain has TRBV6-1 and TRBJ1-3; D is possibly TRBD1 (6 bases). The V and J ends lost 3 bases and 0 bases respectively, with 15 bases between them. Germline V gene sequence: CDR1 MNHNS, CDR2 SASEGT. The CDR3 contains 17 residues. The DNA of the CDR3 is TGTGCCAGCAGTGACAGACAGGTATCATCCTCTGGAAACACCATATATTTT. This sequence encodes CASSDRQVSSSGNTIYF.

The J gene is TRBJ2-2, the V gene TRBV7-3; possible D gene TRBD2, 6 bases. The germline gives CDR1 SGHTA, CDR2 FQGTGA. CDR3 size: 16 residues. Trimming removed 2 bases at V and 2 bases at J, with 12 bases between. DNA of the CDR3: TGTGCCAGCAGCTTAGGACTAACCCGTAACACCGGGGAGCTGTTTTTT. It codes for CASSLGLTRNTGELFF.

This clone has only one observation. The chain links TRBV23-1 to TRBJ1-2; unclear D gene. TRBV23-1 is treated as an ORF (open reading frame) with a function not yet certain. The V and J ends lost 2 bases and 11 bases respectively, with 15 bases between them. The CDR3 has 13 amino acids. The CDR3 region has the DNA TGCGCCAGCAGTCAACGTTCCTATTCGTGTTACACCTTC. Its translation is CASSQRSYSCYTF.

The chain uses TRBV7-9 and TRBJ2-3; 9 bases align to TRBD2. The V gene end was trimmed by 1 base and the J gene end by 5 bases; junction bases not matched to a gene: 7. CDR3 length equals 16 residues. Germline V gene sequence: CDR1 SEHNR, CDR2 FQNEAQ (reference sequence). This chain's CDR3 is CASSLVLAGVLDTQYF. Here the CDR3 DNA reads TGTGCCAGCAGCTTAGTATTAGCGGGGGTCTTAGATACGCAGTATTTT.

This chain uses TRBV10-3 with TRBJ2-5; TRBD2 might be the D (7 bases). The CDR3 has 11 residues. The germline V gene has CDR1 ENHRY and CDR2 SYGVKD. The CDR3 loop is CATGGEETQYF. CDR3 DNA: TGTGCTACGGGGGGCGAAGAGACCCAGTACTTC.

This clone was recorded a few times. The chain carries TRBV28 and TRBJ1-1; D gene ambiguous. Trimming pared 5 bases from V and 4 bases from J, leaving 14 bases between. Germline V CDR1 and CDR2: MDHEN, SYDVKM. The CDR3 is 14 amino acids. CDR3 protein: CASSPRAEITEAFF. CDR3 nucleotide sequence: TGTGCCAGCAGTCCCCGAGCCGAGATCACTGAAGCTTTCTTT.

V usage is TRBV6-5 and J usage is TRBJ1-2; 10 bases fit TRBD1. The length of the CDR3 is 15 residues. V shed 5 bases and J 4 bases; nucleotides not matched to a gene: 7. Germline CDR1 reads MNHEY; CDR2 reads SVGAGI. The CDR3 DNA reads TGTGCCAGCAGTCCCATAGACAGGGGGCTCTATGGCTACACCTTC. Its protein is CASSPIDRGLYGYTF.

This clone was counted between two and nine times. V usage is TRBV27 and J usage is TRBJ1-4, with D perhaps matching TRBD1 (5 bases). The CDR3 consists of 13 residues. Trimming removed 7 bases at V and 4 bases at J, with 10 bases between. In germline, CDR1 is MNHEY, CDR2 SMNVEV (reference sequence). The CDR3 DNA sequence: TGTGCCAGCACCGGACATCTTAATGAAAAACTGTTTTTT. It codes for CASTGHLNEKLFF.

The chain combines TRBV9 with TRBJ1-2, with 11 bases that match TRBD1. Germline lookup yields CDR1 SGDLS and CDR2 YYNGEE. The CDR3 contains 16 residues. J lost 3 bases, V lost 5 bases, and 9 bases had no gene match. CDR3 sequence: CASSRTGTGGDYGYTF. CDR3 nucleotides: TGTGCCAGCAGTCGAACAGGGACAGGGGGTGACTATGGCTACACCTTC.

The chain recombines TRBV5-6 with TRBJ1-2; 9 nucleotides match TRBD1. Germline trimming cut 2 bases from V and 4 bases from J; bases unmatched to any gene: 6. Germline V gives CDR1 SGHDT, CDR2 YYEEEE. The CDR3 sequence is 15 residues long. CDR3 loop: CASSFGTGSGYGYTF. The CDR3 nucleotides are TGTGCCAGCAGCTTTGGGACAGGGAGTGGCTATGGCTACACCTTC. The complete variable domain, with remaining parts taken from reference TRBV5-6 and TRBJ1-2, reads DAGVTQSPTHLIKTRGQQVTLRCSPKSGHDTVSWYQQALGQGPQFIFQYYEEEERQRGNFPDRFSGHQFPNYSSELNVNALLLGDSALYLCASSFGTGSGYGYTFGSGTRLTVV.

V and J are TRBV27 and TRBJ1-5; TRBD1 agrees at 9 bases. The V gene's germline CDR1 is MNHEY and CDR2 SMNVEV (reference sequence). V was clipped by 9 bases and J by 3 bases; unmatched bases: 9. The CDR3 is 15 residues long. The CDR3 region is CASASGTGINQPQHF. The CDR3 coding sequence is TGTGCCAGTGCCTCCGGGACAGGGATCAATCAGCCCCAGCATTTT.

This chain connects TRBV4-1 to TRBJ1-2; 10 bases are a match to TRBD1. The CDR3 consists of 16 residues. Trimming took 2 bases from V and 4 from J; bases not matched to a gene: 7. Germline V gene data show CDR1 as MGHRA and CDR2 as YSYEKL. Here the CDR3 DNA reads TGCGCCAGCAGCCAACTGACAGGGGGCGCGAGCTATGGCTACACCTTC. Translation gives CASSQLTGGASYGYTF.

V and J are TRBV9 and TRBJ2-1; 8 bases fit TRBD2. The germline V gene has CDR1 SGDLS and CDR2 YYNGEE. V lost 3 bases and J lost 4; bases outside the gene matches: 6. The CDR3 totals 15 residues. The CDR3 sequence: CASSAYSGTYNEQFF. The CDR3 DNA follows: TGTGCCAGCAGCGCCTATAGCGGGACGTACAATGAGCAGTTCTTC.

J is TRBJ2-1 and V is TRBV29-1; TRBD2 might be the D (6 bases). Trimming removed 3 bases from V and 4 bases from J, with 10 bases in between. The length of the CDR3 is 13 residues. CDR1 and CDR2 from the germline V gene are SQVTM and ANQGSEA. Here the CDR3 reads CSVEGGSYNEQFF. The DNA of the CDR3 is TGCAGCGTTGAGGGGGGTAGTTACAATGAGCAGTTCTTC.

This clone was seen just once. This sequence joins TRBV28 and TRBJ1-3; 7 nucleotides align to TRBD1. Per the germline V gene, CDR1 is MDHEN and CDR2 is SYDVKM. CDR3 length equals 14 residues. The junction had 3 bases not matched to a gene; V was cut back by 5 bases and J by 2 bases. The CDR3: CASSIGTAGNTIYF. CDR3 nucleotides: TGTGCCAGCAGTATCGGGACAGCTGGAAACACCATATATTTT.

The chain has TRBV28 and TRBJ1-3; D might be TRBD1 (6 bases). The ends were cut back, 1 base at V and 5 bases at J, with 9 bases in the middle. This CDR3 is 14 amino acids long. CDR1 MDHEN and CDR2 SYDVKM come from the germline V gene. The CDR3 protein is CASSLSGGRNTIYF. In DNA, the CDR3 is TGTGCCAGCAGTTTATCGGGGGGCAGAAACACCATATATTTT.

The chain joins TRBV9 to TRBJ1-3, with TRBD1 matching 9 bases. Trimming at V came to 3 bases and at J to 1 base, leaving 20 bases not matched to a gene. The germline CDR1 and CDR2 sequences are SGDLS and YYNGEE. The CDR3 covers 21 residues. In DNA, the CDR3 is TGTGCCAGCAGCGACCCGAAATCCGGGACAGGGACGGGGCTTTCTGGAAACACCATATATTTT. Translating gives CASSDPKSGTGTGLSGNTIYF.

The V call is TRBV29-1, the J call TRBJ2-1; 7 positions match TRBD2. V lost 4 bases to trimming and J lost 10 bases; unmatched junction nucleotides: 10. Germline CDR1 and CDR2: SQVTM and ANQGSEA. This CDR3 is built from 13 residues. CDR3 amino acids: CSVGVAGNREQFF. As DNA, the CDR3 is TGCAGCGTTGGGGTAGCGGGCAATAGGGAGCAGTTCTTC.

This chain links TRBV18 with TRBJ2-1; D unresolved. Deletions cut 2 bases from V and 1 base from J, with 9 bases between. The CDR3 is 15 amino acids. Germline-derived CDR1 and CDR2 are KGHSH and LQKENI. CDR3 sequence reads: CASSPSRTSYNEQFF. CDR3 DNA: TGTGCCAGCTCACCATCCCGAACTTCCTACAATGAGCAGTTCTTC.

This chain links TRBV7-2 with TRBJ2-5; D gene ambiguous. CDR1 and CDR2 from the germline V gene are SGHTA and FQGNSA. The CDR3 runs 15 residues. V was clipped by 1 base and J by 4 bases, with 13 bases between them. The CDR3 sequence is CASSLDPSVGETQYF. CDR3 in DNA: TGTGCCAGCAGCTTAGACCCTTCGGTCGGAGAGACCCAGTACTTC.